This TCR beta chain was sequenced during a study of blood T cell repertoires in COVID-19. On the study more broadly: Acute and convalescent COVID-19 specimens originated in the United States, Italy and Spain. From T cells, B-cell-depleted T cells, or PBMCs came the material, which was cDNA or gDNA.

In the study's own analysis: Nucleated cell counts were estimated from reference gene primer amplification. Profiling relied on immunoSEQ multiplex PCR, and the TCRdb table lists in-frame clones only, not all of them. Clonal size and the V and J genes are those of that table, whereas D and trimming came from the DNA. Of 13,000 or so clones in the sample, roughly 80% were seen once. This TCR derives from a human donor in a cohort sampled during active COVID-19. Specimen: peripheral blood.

CDR3 loop: CATKTLDRGNSNQPQHF. As DNA, the CDR3 is TGTGCCACCAAAACTCTAGACAGGGGTAATAGCAATCAGCCCCAGCATTTT. The rearrangement joins TRBV19 to TRBJ1-5; TRBD1 agrees at 8 bases. From germline, CDR1 is LNHDA and CDR2 SQIVND (reference sequence). The CDR3 runs 17 residues. V gave up 10 bases and J gave up 0 bases; unmatched junction bases: 14.